A single T cell receptor (beta chain) is shown here with its context. The data were taken from a study of cytomegalovirus exposure and HLA in healthy donors. Germline CDR1 reads SGHAT; CDR2 reads FQNNGV. V gave up 0 bases and J gave up 5 bases, with 5 bases separating them. This CDR3 has 13 amino acids. The primer mix had 60 Vbeta and 13 Jbeta primers. Generated by immunoSEQ multiplex PCR, the TCRdb table keeps only in-frame clones and is missing some. Of some 40,000 clones in the sample, approximately 75% were seen once. V and J are TRBV11-2 and TRBJ1-5; D unclear. The receptor was isolated from a man aged 35 to 55 in good health and CMV-seronegative. Sequencing used PBMCs. The CDR3 region has the DNA TGTGCCAGCAGCTTAGATTTCGATCAGCCCCAGCATTTT. Protein sequence: CASSLDFDQPQHF. Variable domain in full (rest from reference TRBV11-2 and TRBJ1-5): EAGVAQSPRYKIIEKRQSVAFWCNPISGHATLYWYQQILGQGPKLLIQFQNNGVVDDSQLPKDRFSAERLKGVDSTLKIQPAKLEDSAVYLCASSLDFDQPQHFGDGTRLSIL.